These 5 T cell receptor beta chains were sequenced from one sample in a study of cytomegalovirus exposure and HLA in healthy donors. The PCR employed 60 Vbeta primers together with 13 Jbeta primers. Assay used: immunoSEQ multiplex PCR; TCRdb lists only in-frame clones, some missing. The sample carries 95,000 to 150,000 clones, approximately 72% recorded once. What was sequenced was PBMCs. The receptors derive from a young man in good health and CMV-seronegative.

The chain combines TRBV14 with TRBJ2-1, with 7 bases fitting TRBD2. V lost 4 bases, J lost 3 bases, and 6 bases stayed unmatched. The CDR3 contains 15 residues. CDR1 is SGHDN, CDR2 FVKESK, per germline. In nucleotides, the CDR3 is TGTGCCAGCAGCCGAGCCGGGACTAACTACAATGAGCAGTTCTTC. Residues: CASSRAGTNYNEQFF.

As DNA, the CDR3 is TGTGCCAGCAGTTACTTCCAGCGGGGCAACGAGCAGTACTTC. Translated, it gives CASSYFQRGNEQYF. V and J are TRBV6-5 and TRBJ2-7, with 7 bases that match TRBD2. The junction had 5 bases not matched to a gene; V was cut back by 1 base and J by 5 bases. Germline values: CDR1 MNHEY, CDR2 SVGAGI. This CDR3 spans 14 amino acids.

CDR3 nucleotides: TGTGCCAGTAAGGGGGGGAGTTGGCAGGGGGCCAATCAGCCCCAGCATTTT. It is translated as CASKGGSWQGANQPQHF. The rearrangement links TRBV19 to TRBJ1-5; 8 bases are shared with TRBD1. The CDR3 spans 17 residues. Germline V CDR1 and CDR2: LNHDA, SQIVND (reference sequence). V shed 7 bases, J shed 3 bases, and the junction held 14 bases outside the gene matches.

This clone was found a few times. This chain links TRBV2 with TRBJ2-7; D is perhaps TRBD1 (5 bases). The germline V gene encodes CDR1 SNHLY and CDR2 FYNNEI. Trimming pared 7 bases from V and 0 bases from J, leaving 7 bases between. The CDR3 is 12 residues long. For the CDR3, the DNA is TGTGCCAGCAAAACAGGCTCCTACGAGCAGTACTTC. Amino acids: CASKTGSYEQYF. The complete variable domain, with remaining parts taken from reference TRBV2 and TRBJ2-7, reads EPEVTQTPSHQVTQMGQEVILRCVPISNHLYFYWYRQILGQKVEFLVSFYNNEISEKSEIFDDQFSVERPDGSNFTLKIRSTKLEDSAMYFCASKTGSYEQYFGPGTRLTVT.

This chain's CDR3 is CASSASEGNTEAFF. Written as DNA, the CDR3 is TGTGCCAGCAGCGCGTCCGAGGGGAACACTGAAGCTTTCTTT. The genes are TRBV14 and TRBJ1-1; D gene uncertain. Trimming took 5 bases from V and 1 from J, leaving 11 bases between them. Germline V gene lookup returns CDR1 SGHDN and CDR2 FVKESK. This CDR3 is built from 14 residues.